Each of the 24 T cell receptor beta chains below was sequenced from the same sample in a study of shared T cell receptors in the human thymus. Here immunoSEQ multiplex PCR was the method, and the copy in TCRdb shows in-frame clones only, minus some. The data contain around 730,000 clones, over 75% of them seen just once; the ten biggest clones take up 0.0095% to 0.013%. This sample also belongs to another study, concerning human thymus T cells.

Sequencing was done on a sample of thymocytes. The receptors here all came from a girl under three years old with a congenital heart defect.

This sequence joins TRBV18 and TRBJ2-5, with 10 bases aligning to TRBD2. J was trimmed by 1 base and V by 3 bases; bases with no gene match: 2. The CDR3 spans 15 residues. Germline CDR1 KGHSH, CDR2 LQKENI. The CDR3 coding sequence is TGTGCCAGCTCACCCAGCGGGGGGGTCCAAGAGACCCAGTACTTC. This sequence encodes CASSPSGGVQETQYF.

This chain uses TRBV7-9 with TRBJ1-1, with a possible D match to TRBD1 (5 bases). The CDR3 sequence is 13 residues long. Trimming shortened V by 5 bases and J by 11 bases, and 18 bases separated the two germline ends. Germline V gene sequence: CDR1 SEHNR, CDR2 FQNEAQ (reference sequence). The CDR3 reads CASSPREGGTAFF. CDR3 in DNA: TGTGCCAGCAGCCCTAGGGAGGGAGGGACGGCTTTCTTT.

This rearrangement joins TRBV4-1 to TRBJ1-5; TRBD1 matches 8 bases. Germline CDR1 is MGHRA and CDR2 is YSYEKL. J was trimmed by 7 bases and V by 1 base; bases with no gene match: 12. The CDR3 sequence is 17 residues long. The CDR3 DNA follows: TGCGCCAGCAGCCAAGCTATCCTAGGACAGGGTTGGCAGCCCCAGCATTTT. Amino acids: CASSQAILGQGWQPQHF.

V is TRBV6-5 and J is TRBJ2-2; D not certain. Germline lookup yields CDR1 MNHEY and CDR2 SVGAGI. The CDR3 has 13 amino acids. The V and J ends lost 5 bases and 7 bases respectively, with 11 bases between them. The CDR3 loop reads CASSRRRGGELFF. In DNA, the CDR3 is TGTGCCAGCAGTCGACGGCGAGGCGGGGAGCTGTTTTTT.

The rearrangement uses TRBV19 and TRBJ2-7, with 8 bases fitting TRBD1. This CDR3 spans 15 amino acids. Looked up from germline, CDR1 is LNHDA and CDR2 is SQIVND (reference sequence). V dropped 4 bases and J dropped 5; count of bases not matched to a gene: 10. CDR3 bases: TGTGCCAGTAGTACCCCCGGGACAGGTCTGAACGAGCAGTACTTC. It yields the protein CASSTPGTGLNEQYF.

In regard to this clone: The germline gene is not matched at one end of the junction; a read error may be the cause. The chain carries TRBV4-1 and TRBJ1-6; D is undetermined. Per germline, CDR1 MGHRA and CDR2 YSYEKL. CDR3 length equals 12 residues. The CDR3 sequence is CASSQANSPLHF. The CDR3 DNA reads TGCGCCAGCAGCCAAGCCAATTCCCCCCTCCACTTT.

V usage is TRBV4-1 and J usage is TRBJ1-4, with D unresolved. The CDR3 loop spans 17 amino acids. From germline, CDR1 is MGHRA and CDR2 YSYEKL. Trimming stripped 3 bases from V and 4 bases from J, with 18 bases between. The CDR3 region is CASSHPHRRGLNEKLFF. CDR3 bases: TGCGCCAGCAGCCACCCTCACCGTCGGGGTCTTAATGAAAAACTGTTTTTT.

The chain uses TRBV2 and TRBJ1-5, with a tentative D call TRBD1 (6 bases). Between the trimmed V and J ends, which lost 6 bases and 0 bases, there was a span of 15 bases. Germline CDR1 SNHLY, CDR2 FYNNEI. The CDR3 extends over 16 amino acids. The CDR3 bases are TGTGCCAGCAGAGATACGGACAGCCGTAGCAATCAGCCCCAGCATTTT. The encoded protein is CASRDTDSRSNQPQHF.

CDR3 in DNA: TGTGCCAGCAGCTTGGCGAGGCAGGGGTGCTCCTACGAGCAGTACTTC. The encoded protein is CASSLARQGCSYEQYF. The rearrangement joins TRBV5-6 to TRBJ2-7, with D possibly matching TRBD1 (6 bases). The V gene's germline CDR1 is SGHDT and CDR2 YYEEEE. The CDR3 spans 16 residues. V lost 0 bases to trimming and J lost 0 bases, with 13 bases between them.

The V and J genes are TRBV4-1 and TRBJ2-7; D is perhaps TRBD1 (6 bases). The CDR3 length is 19 residues. Germline CDR1 reads MGHRA; CDR2 reads YSYEKL. Trimming removed 0 bases from V and 3 bases from J, with 24 bases in between. The CDR3 region has the DNA TGCGCCAGCAGCCAAGAGTCCCGAAAAACAGGGTGTTTTAACTACGAGCAGTACTTC. Protein product: CASSQESRKTGCFNYEQYF.

The V and J genes are TRBV5-6 and TRBJ1-2; tentative D call: TRBD1 (5 bases). The CDR3 spans 13 residues. The V end was cut by 7 bases, the J end by 4 bases, with 14 bases between. Germline V CDR1 and CDR2: SGHDT, YYEEEE. As DNA, the CDR3 is TGTGCCAGCTACTGGGTAGGGGCCTATGGCTACACCTTC. Its translation is CASYWVGAYGYTF.

The chain recombines TRBV6-4 with TRBJ1-1; 10 bases are shared with TRBD1. Germline V gives CDR1 MRHNA, CDR2 SNTAGT. There are 15 residues in the CDR3. Trimming removed 0 bases from V and 7 bases from J; junction bases left unmatched: 5. CDR3 coding DNA: TGTGCCAGCAGTGACTCAATCCGGGACAGGGGTGAAGCTTTCTTT. Residues: CASSDSIRDRGEAFF.

This clone was counted once. CDR3 sequence reads: CASGLGEGAYNEQFF. The CDR3 nucleotides read TGTGCCAGCGGCCTCGGGGAGGGGGCCTACAATGAGCAGTTCTTC. The chain has TRBV28 and TRBJ2-1, with a weak D call TRBD2 (7 bases). The length of the CDR3 is 15 residues. Germline V gene lookup returns CDR1 MDHEN and CDR2 SYDVKM. Trimming shortened V by 8 bases and J by 2 bases, and 16 bases separated the two germline ends.

The chain couples TRBV6-5 to TRBJ1-1, with 10 positions matching TRBD1. Per germline, CDR1 MNHEY and CDR2 SVGAGI. CDR3 length equals 15 residues. With 4 bases clipped from V and 10 bases from J, the junction kept 12 bases outside the gene matches. CDR3 loop: CASSSNAKDRGVAFF. The CDR3 coding sequence is TGTGCCAGCAGTTCCAACGCAAAGGACAGGGGGGTAGCTTTCTTT.

The chain couples TRBV5-5 to TRBJ1-2; 7 positions match TRBD1. V shed 4 bases and J 7 bases; nucleotides not matched to a gene: 13. Germline V CDR1 and CDR2: SGHKS, YYEKEE (reference sequence). This CDR3 is built from 15 residues. The CDR3: CASSPHLTGNSGYTF. The CDR3 coding sequence is TGTGCCAGCAGCCCCCACTTGACAGGGAACAGTGGCTACACCTTC.

A word on this clone: Sequence at one end of the junction differs from germline and may be a read error. This specimen includes other DNA sequences encoding the same CDR3. CDR3 region: CASSRASNEKLFF. CDR3 bases: TGTGCTAGCAGCCGTGCTAGCAACGAAAAACTGTTTTTT. The chain uses TRBV7-7 and TRBJ1-4; D unclear. The CDR3 loop spans 13 amino acids. In germline, CDR1 is SSHAT, CDR2 FNYEAQ (reference sequence). Using reference TRBV7-7 and TRBJ1-4 for the parts outside the CDR3, the full variable domain is GAGVSQSPRYKVTKRGQDVTLRCDPISSHATLYWYQQALGQGPEFLTYFNYEAQPDKSGLPSDRFSAERPEGSISTLTIQRTEQRDSAMYRCASSRASNEKLFFGSGTQLSVL.

This clone was seen a few times. The rearrangement joins TRBV2 to TRBJ1-4; D is uncertain. Germline V gives CDR1 SNHLY, CDR2 FYNNEI. The CDR3 spans 16 residues. Trimming took off 2 bases at V and 8 bases at J, with 18 bases between the two ends. The CDR3 DNA reads as TGTGCCAGCAGTGAAACGCACAAGGCCCCGCGGGAAAAACTGTTTTTT. Translation gives CASSETHKAPREKLFF.

V is TRBV7-2 and J is TRBJ1-4; maybe TRBD1 (6 bases). V lost 1 base to trimming and J lost 8 bases, with 23 bases between them. The CDR3 totals 18 residues. Per the germline V gene, CDR1 is SGHTA and CDR2 is FQGNSA. The CDR3 spells CASSLGSGVPGVGEKLFF. DNA for the CDR3: TGTGCCAGCAGCTTAGGATCAGGGGTTCCGGGCGTTGGGGAAAAACTGTTTTTT.

DNA of the CDR3: TGCGCCAGCAGCTCCCGGGGGGGGACCTCACAGAAATCCAATGAGCAGTTCTTC. This sequence encodes CASSSRGGTSQKSNEQFF. The chain carries TRBV5-1 and TRBJ2-1; 8 bases are a match to TRBD2. The germline gives CDR1 SGHRS, CDR2 YFSETQ. With V trimmed by 3 bases and J by 6 bases, 17 bases remained unmatched. This CDR3 contains 18 residues.

This rearrangement joins TRBV2 to TRBJ1-3; maybe TRBD1 (6 bases). Germline-derived CDR1 and CDR2 are SNHLY and FYNNEI. The CDR3 has 13 residues. Trimming shortened V by 11 bases and J by 3 bases, and 14 bases separated the two germline ends. The DNA for the CDR3 is TGTGCCGGCCAGGGGCGCGATGGAAACACCATATATTTT. Translation: CAGQGRDGNTIYF.

Only one count was recorded for this clone. V usage is TRBV15 and J usage is TRBJ1-5; D gene uncertain. The CDR3 is made up of 16 amino acids. V was pared by 3 bases and J by 2 bases, with 14 bases between. Germline V gives CDR1 LNHNV, CDR2 YYDKDF (reference sequence). The DNA of the CDR3 is TGTGCCACCAGCAGCATCACCGGAGTCGGCAATCAGCCCCAGCATTTT. Translation: CATSSITGVGNQPQHF.

V and J are TRBV28 and TRBJ2-7, with D hard to call. Trimming shortened V by 3 bases and J by 3 bases, and 12 bases separated the two germline ends. From germline, CDR1 is MDHEN and CDR2 SYDVKM. There are 14 residues in the CDR3. CDR3 residues: CASSFYCLIYEQYF. In nucleotides, the CDR3 is TGTGCCAGCAGTTTTTACTGCCTTATCTACGAGCAGTACTTC.

The table lists this clone with a count of one. The rearrangement joins TRBV4-1 to TRBJ1-4; TRBD1 matches at 9 bases. The germline CDR1 and CDR2 sequences are MGHRA and YSYEKL. This CDR3 has 15 amino acids. The junction had 5 bases not matched to a gene; V was cut back by 1 base and J by 8 bases. The CDR3 region has the DNA TGCGCCAGCAGCCAAGGGGGGACAGGGAGGGAAAAACTGTTTTTT. It codes for CASSQGGTGREKLFF.

This chain links TRBV27 with TRBJ1-1, with D maybe TRBD1 (5 bases). The CDR3 contains 14 residues. V was clipped by 5 bases and J by 6 bases, with 16 bases between them. The germline gives CDR1 MNHEY, CDR2 SMNVEV (reference sequence). The CDR3 DNA follows: TGTGCCAGCAGTACAGCGATCTCAGGGTCTGAAGCTTTCTTT. Its translation is CASSTAISGSEAFF.